The subject of this entry is one TCR beta chain. Trimming stripped 11 bases from V and 2 bases from J, with 21 bases between. This CDR3 has 15 residues. Germline V CDR1 and CDR2: SEHNR, FQNEAQ (reference sequence). This sample was taken from a study of control samples from healthy donors and cancer patients. Clones were read by immunoSEQ multiplex PCR, and TCRdb kept only the in-frame ones, dropping some. The sample lists over 100,000 clones, approximately 88% occurring once. The clonotype originates from a man aged 35 to 55 in good health. The chain employs TRBV7-9 and TRBJ1-2; no firm D call. Sequencing was done on a sample of blood. In nucleotides, the CDR3 is TGTGCCGACAAGGTGCAGGACTCCAAAAACTATGGCTACACCTTC. Residues: CADKVQDSKNYGYTF.